This is a list of T cell receptor beta chains from one sample in a study of early T cells in non-severe SARS-CoV-2 infection. TCRdb itself ran the 5' RACE reads through MiXCR, one entry per CDR3 protein. The table has tens of thousands of distinct CDR3 sequences, almost 7.5% seen once. Input material: whole blood. The receptors stem from an adult who was a healthcare worker with PCR-confirmed SARS-CoV-2 infection or an uninfected control (not recorded which). The CDR3 runs from the conserved cysteine through the conserved F or W. The D gene is left open where the match is weak. Rows may omit the clone size; those that give it use once, few, many or a size class.

d_call	clone_size	v_call	j_call	cdr3_aa	cdr3_nt
TRBD2	many	TRBV4-3	TRBJ2-3	CASSLGTSGVLSTDTQYF	TGCGCCAGCAGCCTCGGGACTAGCGGGGTATTAAGCACAGATACGCAGTATTTT
TRBD1	many	TRBV28	TRBJ2-5	CASSLNRGAETQYF	TGTGCCAGCAGCCTAAACAGGGGAGCGGAGACCCAGTACTTC
-	few	TRBV29-1	TRBJ2-7	CSVEEDSSYEQYF	TGCAGCGTTGAAGAGGACAGCTCCTACGAGCAGTACTTC
TRBD2	many	TRBV7-2	TRBJ2-1	CASRRLAGSYNEQFF	TGTGCCAGCAGGAGATTAGCGGGAAGTTACAATGAGCAGTTCTTC
-	-	TRBV20-1	TRBJ1-5	CSARVSGNQPQHF	TGCAGTGCCCGCGTATCAGGCAATCAGCCCCAGCATTTT
-	-	TRBV9	TRBJ2-7	CASSVTTGVGRPYEQYF	TGTGCCAGCAGCGTCACTACTGGTGTAGGGAGGCCCTACGAGCAGTACTTC
TRBD1	few	TRBV28	TRBJ2-7	CASSSLTGGQGEQYF	TGTGCCAGCAGTTCATTGACAGGGGGCCAAGGAGAGCAGTACTTC
TRBD1	many	TRBV20-1	TRBJ1-6	CSAKSTFGDRDYSPLHF	TGCAGTGCTAAATCCACATTTGGGGACAGGGATTATTCACCCCTCCACTTT
TRBD2	few	TRBV20-1	TRBJ2-5	CSATRGGAYQETQYF	TGCAGTGCCACTCGCGGGGGGGCGTACCAAGAGACCCAGTACTTC
-	-	TRBV5-1	TRBJ2-2	CASSLDTGGTGELFF	TGCGCCAGCAGCTTGGACACCGGCGGCACCGGGGAGCTGTTTTTT
-	many	TRBV12-3/TRBV12-4	TRBJ2-3	CASSLWGSTDTQYF	TGTGCCAGCAGTTTATGGGGTAGCACAGATACGCAGTATTTT
TRBD2	many	TRBV2	TRBJ2-7	CASSEFTSGVYEQYF	TGTGCCAGCAGTGAATTTACTAGCGGGGTCTACGAGCAGTACTTC
-	many	TRBV20-1	TRBJ2-2	CSATEGLDTGELFF	TGCAGTGCTACCGAGGGCCTAGACACCGGGGAGCTGTTTTTT
-	-	TRBV7-2	TRBJ1-1	CASSANRQPSQGAFF	TGTGCCAGCAGCGCCAACAGACAGCCTTCACAGGGAGCTTTCTTT
TRBD2	few	TRBV12-3/TRBV12-4	TRBJ2-1	CASRLAGGSGEQFF	TGTGCCAGCCGCCTAGCGGGGGGTTCCGGTGAGCAGTTCTTC
-	many	TRBV20-1	TRBJ1-1	CSARSQPNTEAFF	TGCAGTGCTAGAAGCCAGCCTAACACTGAAGCTTTCTTT
-	many	TRBV28	TRBJ2-2	CASSFWQANTGELFF	TGTGCCAGCAGTTTTTGGCAGGCGAACACCGGGGAGCTGTTTTTT
-	many	TRBV10-3	TRBJ1-2	CAISEFGPDYGYTF	TGTGCCATCAGTGAGTTTGGACCGGACTATGGCTACACCTTC
-	many	TRBV30	TRBJ2-5	CAWNTGSYETQYF	TGTGCCTGGAATACAGGGTCTTACGAGACCCAGTACTTC
-	many	TRBV6-5	TRBJ1-6	CASSRTGRRGLHF	TGTGCCAGCAGTCGGACGGGGCGAAGGGGCCTCCACTTT